There are a few counts of the clone carrying this TCR beta chain. Construction of the TCRbeta library involved unique molecular identifiers. TCRdb reprocessed the PCR reads via MiXCR and lists one record per CDR3 protein. The sample includes about 500,000 distinct CDR3 sequences, about 33% of them seen just once. This sample was taken from a study of T-cell reconstitution after alpha-beta-depleted transplantation in children. The clonotype comes from a human donor who donated a stem cell graft to a child with aplastic anemia. The sample in question was PBMCs from the stem cell graft donor, obtained from the stem cell graft.

CDR3 loop: CASSLRTTNYGYTF. CDR3 bases: TGTGCCAGCAGCCTGCGGACCACTAACTATGGCTACACCTTC. The J gene is TRBJ1-2, the V gene TRBV7-8; D call uncertain. Trimming shortened V by 5 bases and J by 0 bases, and 10 bases separated the two germline ends. This CDR3 is 14 amino acids long. Germline assignment: CDR1 SGHVS and CDR2 FQNEAQ.